This passage covers 8 T cell receptor beta chains from one sample sequenced in a study of cytomegalovirus exposure and HLA in healthy donors. The PCR had 60 Vbeta and 13 Jbeta primers. Clones were sequenced by immunoSEQ multiplex PCR, and TCRdb holds only the in-frame ones, with some missing. The listing records 130,000 to 150,000 clones. Material for sequencing was PBMCs. Receptors were obtained from a man aged 40-50 years in good health and CMV-seronegative.

The V gene is TRBV5-1, the J gene TRBJ2-3; 9 nucleotides agree with TRBD1. Trimming removed 8 bases from V and 7 bases from J; junction bases left unmatched: 11. CDR3 length: 14 amino acids. Germline CDR1 SGHRS, CDR2 YFSETQ. In nucleotides, the CDR3 is TGCGCCAGTATACGGGACAGGGATTTTCATACGCAGTATTTT. As protein: CASIRDRDFHTQYF.

The gene calls are TRBV19 and TRBJ1-1, with a tentative D call TRBD1 (6 bases). The CDR3 runs 13 residues. V gave up 5 bases and J gave up 7 bases, with 14 bases separating them. Germline V lookup: CDR1 LNHDA, CDR2 SQIVND (reference sequence). CDR3 DNA sequence: TGTGCCAGTAGTTTCCGACAGGACCTTGAAGCTTTCTTT. This sequence encodes CASSFRQDLEAFF.

J is TRBJ1-1 and V is TRBV18; D not certain. Trimming took off 3 bases at V and 0 bases at J, with 8 bases between the two ends. Germline V lookup: CDR1 KGHSH, CDR2 LQKENI. This CDR3 is 14 amino acids long. In DNA, the CDR3 is TGTGCCAGCTCACCCCCAGGCCTGAACACTGAAGCTTTCTTT. It codes for CASSPPGLNTEAFF.

The chain recombines TRBV5-4 with TRBJ2-2; 8 bases line up with TRBD2. With V trimmed by 4 bases and J by 5 bases, 4 bases remained unmatched. This CDR3 comprises 14 residues. Germline V gene data show CDR1 as SGHNT and CDR2 as YYREEE (reference sequence). The CDR3: CASSSGGYTGELFF. The CDR3 DNA is TGTGCCAGCAGCAGCGGGGGTTATACCGGGGAGCTGTTTTTT.

This chain joins TRBV6-5 and TRBJ2-7; 10 positions match TRBD1. The CDR3 runs to 15 residues. V lost 6 bases and J lost 3; bases outside the gene matches: 8. Germline values: CDR1 MNHEY, CDR2 SVGAGI. CDR3: CASRVGQGVVYEQYF. DNA of the CDR3: TGTGCCAGCAGGGTAGGACAGGGGGTAGTCTACGAGCAGTACTTC.

This chain uses TRBV9 with TRBJ2-2; tentatively, D is TRBD2 (6 bases). The CDR3 contains 15 residues. V was shortened by 4 bases and J by 4 bases, with 14 bases between the two germline ends. CDR1 is SGDLS, CDR2 YYNGEE, per germline. CDR3 coding DNA: TGTGCCAGCAGCCCCTCCCCGCGGGGCACCGGGGAGCTGTTTTTT. It translates to CASSPSPRGTGELFF.

V and J are TRBV25-1 and TRBJ2-7; D possibly corresponds to TRBD1 (5 bases). The ends were cut back, 8 bases at V and 0 bases at J, with 11 bases in the middle. This CDR3 spans 13 amino acids. The germline V gene has CDR1 MGHDK and CDR2 SYGVNS. The CDR3 reads CASGRGSSYEQYF. In DNA form, the CDR3 reads TGTGCCAGCGGAAGGGGTAGCTCCTACGAGCAGTACTTC.

V is TRBV4-1 and J is TRBJ2-5; TRBD2 might be the D (7 bases). Between the trimmed V and J ends, which lost 3 bases and 0 bases, there was a span of 14 bases. The CDR3 consists of 16 residues. CDR1 is MGHRA, CDR2 YSYEKL, per germline. This CDR3 is CASSQGRGEYQETQYF. CDR3 bases: TGCGCCAGCAGCCAGGGGAGGGGGGAGTACCAAGAGACCCAGTACTTC.